This is a list of T cell receptor beta chains from one sample in a study of T cells in narcolepsy. Profiled with immunoSEQ multiplex PCR; TCRdb holds only in-frame clones, not every one. The sample has about 41,000 clones; about nine tenths are singletons. The specimen sequenced was CD45RA- memory CD4+ T cells from PBMCs. The source is a human donor with narcolepsy. Both conserved end residues are part of each CDR3. The D gene is left open where the match is weak. Clone size is stated in some rows and not others, as once, few, many or a class when expanded.

clone size: -; J gene: TRBJ1-2; V gene: TRBV30; D gene: -; CDR3 protein: CAWRRGPRRGYTF; CDR3 DNA: TGTGCCTGGCGCCGCGGGCCTCGGCGGGGCTACACCTTC
clone size: -; J gene: TRBJ1-1; V gene: TRBV19; D gene: -; CDR3 protein: CASSISRTALSEAFF; CDR3 DNA: TGTGCCAGTAGTATCTCCAGGACAGCCCTCTCTGAAGCTTTCTTT
clone size: -; J gene: TRBJ1-4; V gene: TRBV19; D gene: -; CDR3 protein: CASSADRTTNEKLFF; CDR3 DNA: TGTGCCAGTAGTGCGGACCGGACAACTAATGAAAAACTGTTTTTT
clone size: once; J gene: TRBJ2-5; V gene: TRBV7-2; D gene: TRBD1; CDR3 protein: CASSSSGGRQETQYF; CDR3 DNA: TGTGCCAGCAGCTCTTCAGGGGGCAGGCAAGAGACCCAGTACTTC
clone size: -; J gene: TRBJ1-1; V gene: TRBV7-3; D gene: -; CDR3 protein: CASSSNAGTRGRTEAFF; CDR3 DNA: TGTGCCAGCAGTTCTAACGCCGGGACACGGGGGAGGACTGAAGCTTTCTTT
clone size: -; J gene: TRBJ1-1; V gene: TRBV29-1; D gene: TRBD1; CDR3 protein: CSVGDRGMNTEAFF; CDR3 DNA: TGCAGCGTTGGGGACAGGGGGATGAACACTGAAGCTTTCTTT
clone size: few; J gene: TRBJ1-1; V gene: TRBV19; D gene: -; CDR3 protein: CASSVSVGQGVRGLSTRVAFF; CDR3 DNA: TGTGCCAGTAGTGTCTCCGTGGGCCAAGGGGTTCGGGGACTGTCAACCAGGGTAGCTTTCTTT
clone size: -; J gene: TRBJ1-2; V gene: TRBV11-3; D gene: -; CDR3 protein: CASSWDNYGYTF; CDR3 DNA: TGTGCCAGCAGCTGGGATAACTATGGCTACACCTTC
clone size: -; J gene: TRBJ2-2; V gene: TRBV9; D gene: -; CDR3 protein: CASSPDRTGTTGELFF; CDR3 DNA: TGTGCCAGCAGCCCCGATCGAACAGGAACCACCGGGGAGCTGTTTTTT
clone size: few; J gene: TRBJ2-1; V gene: TRBV28; D gene: -; CDR3 protein: CASSLETGSNEQFF; CDR3 DNA: TGTGCCAGCAGTTTGGAAACGGGGAGTAATGAGCAGTTCTTC
clone size: -; J gene: TRBJ1-3; V gene: TRBV5-5; D gene: -; CDR3 protein: CASSLVGGDGNTIYF; CDR3 DNA: TGTGCCAGCAGCTTAGTGGGGGGAGATGGAAACACCATATATTTT
clone size: -; J gene: TRBJ2-7; V gene: TRBV5-1; D gene: -; CDR3 protein: CASSLVTGNSYEQYF; CDR3 DNA: TGCGCCAGCAGCTTGGTGACAGGCAACTCCTACGAGCAGTACTTC
clone size: -; J gene: TRBJ1-1; V gene: TRBV18; D gene: -; CDR3 protein: CASSDIMDRNTEAFF; CDR3 DNA: TGTGCCAGCTCAGACATCATGGACCGGAACACTGAAGCTTTCTTT
clone size: -; J gene: TRBJ2-5; V gene: TRBV5-4; D gene: TRBD1; CDR3 protein: CASSSPGQQETQYF; CDR3 DNA: TGTGCCAGCAGCTCACCGGGACAGCAAGAGACCCAGTACTTC
clone size: -; J gene: TRBJ1-1; V gene: TRBV11-1; D gene: -; CDR3 protein: CASSDGLNTEAFF; CDR3 DNA: TGTGCCAGCAGCGACGGTTTGAACACTGAAGCTTTCTTT
clone size: -; J gene: TRBJ2-5; V gene: TRBV5-1; D gene: -; CDR3 protein: CASSLGLGETQYF; CDR3 DNA: TGCGCCAGCAGCCTGGGGCTAGGGGAGACCCAGTACTTC
clone size: -; J gene: TRBJ2-5; V gene: TRBV6-6; D gene: TRBD2; CDR3 protein: CASRTGLAGVETQYF; CDR3 DNA: TGTGCCAGCAGAACGGGACTAGCGGGAGTGGAGACCCAGTACTTC
clone size: -; J gene: TRBJ2-5; V gene: TRBV2; D gene: -; CDR3 protein: CASRSDSGQETQYF; CDR3 DNA: TGTGCCAGCAGGTCTGACTCAGGTCAAGAGACCCAGTACTTC
clone size: -; J gene: TRBJ2-3; V gene: TRBV7-9; D gene: TRBD2; CDR3 protein: CASSWDYNTDTQYF; CDR3 DNA: TGTGCCAGCAGCTGGGACTACAACACAGATACGCAGTATTTT
clone size: -; J gene: TRBJ2-3; V gene: TRBV20-1; D gene: -; CDR3 protein: CSARGTDTQYF; CDR3 DNA: TGCAGTGCTAGGGGCACAGATACGCAGTATTTT
clone size: -; J gene: TRBJ2-3; V gene: TRBV7-8; D gene: -; CDR3 protein: CASSLGGRGERGSDTQYF; CDR3 DNA: TGTGCCAGCAGCTTAGGTGGTCGCGGGGAAAGGGGTTCAGATACGCAGTATTTT
clone size: -; J gene: TRBJ1-2; V gene: TRBV7-9; D gene: -; CDR3 protein: CASSLGGTSGGGYTF; CDR3 DNA: TGTGCCAGCAGCTTAGGGGGGACGTCCGGCGGTGGCTACACCTTC
clone size: -; J gene: TRBJ2-5; V gene: TRBV6-5; D gene: -; CDR3 protein: CASRRRPNQETQYF; CDR3 DNA: TGTGCCAGCAGGCGGCGGCCGAATCAAGAGACCCAGTACTTC
clone size: -; J gene: TRBJ2-5; V gene: TRBV11-2; D gene: -; CDR3 protein: CASSPTGLETQYF; CDR3 DNA: TGTGCCAGCAGCCCAACAGGGCTGGAGACCCAGTACTTC
clone size: -; J gene: TRBJ1-1; V gene: TRBV14; D gene: TRBD1; CDR3 protein: CASSWGTGGNTEAFF; CDR3 DNA: TGTGCCAGCAGCTGGGGGACAGGGGGGAACACTGAAGCTTTCTTT
clone size: -; J gene: TRBJ2-1; V gene: TRBV6-4; D gene: -; CDR3 protein: CASGVQGENEQFF; CDR3 DNA: TGTGCCAGCGGTGTGCAGGGTGAGAATGAGCAGTTCTTC
clone size: -; J gene: TRBJ2-5; V gene: TRBV7-9; D gene: -; CDR3 protein: CASSLVGPETQYF; CDR3 DNA: TGTGCCAGCAGCTTAGTCGGCCCAGAGACCCAGTACTTC
clone size: -; J gene: TRBJ1-2; V gene: TRBV18; D gene: -; CDR3 protein: CASSPLQLYGYTF; CDR3 DNA: TGTGCCAGCTCACCACTACAGCTCTATGGCTACACCTTC